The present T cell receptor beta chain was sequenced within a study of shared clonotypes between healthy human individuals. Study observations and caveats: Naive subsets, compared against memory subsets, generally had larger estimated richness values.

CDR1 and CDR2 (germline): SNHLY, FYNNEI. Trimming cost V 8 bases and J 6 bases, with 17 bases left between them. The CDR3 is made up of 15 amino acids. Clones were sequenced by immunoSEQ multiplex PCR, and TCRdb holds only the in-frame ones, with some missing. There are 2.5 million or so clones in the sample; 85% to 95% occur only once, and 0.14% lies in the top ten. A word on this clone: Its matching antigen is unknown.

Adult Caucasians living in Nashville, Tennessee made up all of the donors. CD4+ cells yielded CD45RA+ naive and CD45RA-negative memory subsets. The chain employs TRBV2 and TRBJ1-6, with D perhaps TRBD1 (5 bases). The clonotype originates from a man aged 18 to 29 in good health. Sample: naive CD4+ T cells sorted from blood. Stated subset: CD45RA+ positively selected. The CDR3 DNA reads TGTGCCAGCTCAGCTGCCGGGGACGGTAATTCACCCCTCCACTTT. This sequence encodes CASSAAGDGNSPLHF.